This T cell receptor beta chain appears in the sequencing data of a study of T cell repertoires in cytomegalovirus infection. Study as a whole: The public TCR beta signatures pointed to both CMV infection and matching HLA type.

J lost 1 base, V lost 3 bases, and 1 base had no gene match. Germline V CDR1 and CDR2: MDHEN, SYDVKM. The CDR3 contains 14 residues. This clonotype was observed a handful of times. What it binds is unknown. Whole-study results and caveats: HLA-C-restricted CMV-specific TCR beta clonotypes were dominant in the ex vivo response. People with CMV and the relevant HLA were identified by cumulative public TCR beta family frequency.

MiXCR, run by TCRdb on the reads, gives a single entry per CDR3 protein. The table lists approximately 130,000 distinct CDR3 sequences, approximately 24% of them singletons, with roughly 35% in the top ten. The chain has TRBV28 and TRBJ2-7, with 9 positions matching TRBD2. The receptor was derived from a human donor in good health (CMV status not recorded). Some clones in this sample may be carry-over from other donors' samples. The specimen sequenced was PBMCs, sequenced either directly or after in vitro stimulation (not recorded which). CDR3 nucleotides: TGTGCCAGCAGTTTCGCGGGAGGGTCCTACGAGCAGTACTTC. Its translation: CASSFAGGSYEQYF.